The rows below give T cell receptor beta chains drawn from one sample of a study of blood T cell repertoires in COVID-19. Clones were sequenced by immunoSEQ multiplex PCR, and TCRdb holds only the in-frame ones, with some missing. The sample lists about 120,000 clones; 85% to 90% were seen once. Sequencing was performed on peripheral blood. The receptors were gathered from a woman of 80 years or more with acute or convalescent COVID-19. CDR3s include the opening cysteine and the closing phenylalanine or tryptophan. D genes are given only for firm matches. The size of a clone is reported for some rows only, either as once, few or many, or as a class for expanded clones.

-	-	TRBV19	TRBJ1-3	CASSRFLSGNTIYF	TGTGCCAGTAGCCGGTTTCTCTCTGGAAACACCATATATTTT
-	TRBD1	TRBV14	TRBJ1-2	CASSLRQGANYGYTF	TGTGCCAGCAGTTTGAGACAGGGGGCAAACTATGGCTACACCTTC
-	-	TRBV20-1	TRBJ1-2	CTIAGDYGYTF	TGCACCATTGCGGGCGACTATGGCTACACCTTC
-	-	TRBV7-2	TRBJ1-2	CASSSAGTWRGYTF	TGTGCCAGCAGCTCCGCGGGCACATGGAGAGGCTACACCTTC
-	-	TRBV27	TRBJ1-5	CASSLKTGPNQPQHF	TGTGCCAGCAGTTTAAAAACAGGACCCAATCAGCCCCAGCATTTT
once	TRBD1	TRBV7-8	TRBJ1-2	CASSSTGQGIGGYTF	TGTGCCAGCAGCTCGACGGGACAGGGAATCGGTGGCTACACCTTC
-	-	TRBV5-8	TRBJ1-2	CASSRTTYYGYTF	TGTGCCAGCAGCCGTACTACTTACTATGGCTACACCTTC
-	TRBD1	TRBV5-1	TRBJ1-6	CASSSGGGQPKALHF	TGCGCCAGCAGCTCCGGTGGGGGACAGCCAAAGGCCCTCCACTTT
-	TRBD1	TRBV4-3	TRBJ2-3	CASSQDRGGADTQYF	TGCGCCAGCAGCCAAGACAGAGGGGGCGCAGATACGCAGTATTTT
once	TRBD1	TRBV5-5	TRBJ1-6	CASSLAGTGNSPLHF	TGTGCCAGCAGCCTCGCCGGGACAGGGAATTCACCCCTCCACTTT
few	-	TRBV28	TRBJ1-1	CASRPGLNTEAFF	TGTGCCAGCAGGCCGGGTCTGAACACTGAAGCTTTCTTT
-	TRBD1	TRBV2	TRBJ2-7	CARQIQGSYEQYF	TGTGCCAGACAAATACAGGGGTCCTACGAGCAGTACTTC
few	TRBD1	TRBV10-3	TRBJ1-2	CAINRGDGYTF	TGTGCCATAAACAGGGGGGATGGCTACACCTTC
-	-	TRBV5-6	TRBJ2-4	CASSLEGINIQYF	TGTGCCAGCAGCTTGGAGGGGATAAACATTCAGTACTTC
-	TRBD1	TRBV6-6	TRBJ1-2	CASSYSIQGAAGYTF	TGTGCCAGCAGTTACTCGATTCAGGGGGCGGCTGGCTACACCTTC
-	-	TRBV6-1	TRBJ1-1	CASTEAAYRQNTEAFF	TGTGCCAGCACCGAAGCGGCTTACAGGCAGAACACTGAAGCTTTCTTT
-	-	TRBV7-2	TRBJ1-2	CASRERGNYGYTF	TGTGCCAGCAGGGAGCGAGGAAACTATGGCTACACCTTC
-	-	TRBV12-3/TRBV12-4	TRBJ1-2	CASSSPGGYTF	TGTGCCAGCAGTTCCCCGGGGGGCTACACCTTC
-	-	TRBV5-1	TRBJ1-1	CASSKTTVPNTEAFF	TGCGCCAGCAGCAAAACGACAGTACCGAACACTGAAGCTTTCTTT
-	TRBD1	TRBV5-1	TRBJ1-6	CASSATGASSYNSPLHF	TGCGCCAGCAGCGCAACAGGGGCGAGCTCCTATAATTCACCCCTCCACTTT
-	TRBD1	TRBV11-2	TRBJ1-1	CASSARQGMNTEAFF	TGTGCCAGCAGCGCCAGACAGGGTATGAACACTGAAGCTTTCTTT
-	-	TRBV3-1/TRBV3-2	TRBJ2-1	CASSQVGKRNEQFF	TGTGCCAGCAGCCAAGTCGGGAAAAGAAATGAGCAGTTCTTC
-	TRBD1	TRBV5-5	TRBJ1-5	CASSTDRGLDQPQHF	TGTGCCAGCAGCACGGACAGGGGGCTAGATCAGCCCCAGCATTTT
-	-	TRBV7-2	TRBJ1-2	CASSLYEGGGYTF	TGTGCCAGCAGCTTATATGAGGGCGGTGGCTACACCTTC
once	-	TRBV6-4	TRBJ2-1	CASSDGGYNEQFF	TGTGCCAGCAGTGACGGCGGATACAATGAGCAGTTCTTC
-	-	TRBV28	TRBJ1-2	CASRTVNYGYTF	TGTGCCAGCAGGACAGTAAACTATGGCTACACCTTC
-	TRBD1	TRBV7-8	TRBJ1-2	CASSARDRGDYGYTF	TGTGCCAGCAGCGCCCGGGACAGGGGTGACTATGGCTACACCTTC
-	-	TRBV5-1	TRBJ2-2	CASSLRNPGTGELFF	TGCGCCAGCAGCTTACGTAACCCGGGGACCGGGGAGCTGTTTTTT
-	-	TRBV5-6	TRBJ2-7	CASSQTFGYEQYF	TGTGCCAGCAGTCAGACTTTTGGCTACGAGCAGTACTTC
-	TRBD2	TRBV3-1/TRBV3-2	TRBJ2-7	CASSPRGAYEQYF	TGTGCCAGCAGCCCGCGGGGGGCCTACGAGCAGTACTTC
-	TRBD1	TRBV10-3	TRBJ1-2	CAISESGQVLGYTF	TGTGCCATCAGTGAGTCGGGACAGGTCCTTGGCTACACCTTC
-	-	TRBV4-3	TRBJ1-3	CASSQDLTNTIYF	TGCGCCAGCAGCCAAGATCTAACGAACACCATATATTTT
-	TRBD1	TRBV5-1	TRBJ1-2	CASSTSQGGYGYTF	TGCGCCAGCAGCACGTCACAGGGGGGCTATGGCTACACCTTC
-	-	TRBV27	TRBJ1-6	CASSPAGILMPLHF	TGTGCCAGCAGTCCCGCAGGGATATTGATGCCCCTCCACTTT
few	-	TRBV29-1	TRBJ1-1	CSVAPKRDTEAFF	TGCAGCGTTGCCCCTAAGCGGGACACTGAAGCTTTCTTT
-	TRBD1	TRBV28	TRBJ1-4	CASSSSGTGSEKLFF	TGTGCCAGCAGTTCCTCCGGGACAGGGTCTGAAAAACTGTTTTTT
-	-	TRBV10-3	TRBJ1-5	CAIGRGGNQPQHF	TGTGCCATCGGGAGGGGTGGAAATCAGCCCCAGCATTTT
-	TRBD1	TRBV9	TRBJ1-1	CASSVEGQGNTEAFF	TGTGCCAGCAGCGTGGAGGGACAGGGCAACACTGAAGCTTTCTTT
-	TRBD2	TRBV7-2	TRBJ2-2	CASRITSGGTDGELFF	TGTGCCAGCAGGATAACTAGCGGGGGGACCGACGGGGAGCTGTTTTTT
few	TRBD2	TRBV18	TRBJ2-3	CASSPPAGADTQYF	TGTGCCAGCTCACCGCCGGCGGGGGCAGATACGCAGTATTTT
-	-	TRBV7-9	TRBJ1-2	CASSASSGGYTF	TGTGCCAGCAGCGCCTCCAGCGGAGGCTACACCTTC
-	TRBD1	TRBV20-1	TRBJ1-5	CSASSRTGINQPQHF	TGCAGTGCTAGTTCGAGGACAGGGATCAATCAGCCCCAGCATTTT
-	TRBD1	TRBV4-2	TRBJ1-1	CASSQGTGAGKEAFF	TGTGCCAGCAGCCAAGGGACAGGGGCGGGAAAAGAAGCTTTCTTT
-	TRBD1	TRBV5-5	TRBJ2-5	CASSLDRVQETQYF	TGTGCCAGCAGCCTAGACAGGGTTCAAGAGACCCAGTACTTC
-	TRBD1	TRBV7-9	TRBJ1-2	CASSARDRVQVGYTF	TGTGCCAGCAGCGCACGGGACAGGGTACAGGTCGGCTACACCTTC
-	-	TRBV6-6	TRBJ2-1	CASSDGTLDYNEQFF	TGTGCCAGCAGTGACGGGACACTGGACTACAATGAGCAGTTCTTC
-	TRBD2	TRBV4-1	TRBJ2-7	CASSQRSGGDQYEQYF	TGCGCCAGCAGCCAAAGATCGGGGGGGGACCAATACGAGCAGTACTTC
-	TRBD2	TRBV7-9	TRBJ2-2	CASSPGLAGNTGELFF	TGTGCCAGCAGCCCCGGACTAGCGGGGAACACCGGGGAGCTGTTTTTT